This T cell receptor (beta chain) comes out of a study of OX40 agonist ivuxolimab in advanced cancers. Overall study: Three patients responded partially, comprising one with hepatocellular carcinoma and two with cutaneous melanoma. General study findings and limits: Clonal expansion by week 6 occurred in CD4+ and CD8+ blood T cells (at 0.1 to 3.0 mg/kg).

Profiling relied on immunoSEQ multiplex PCR, and the TCRdb table lists in-frame clones only, not all of them. The sample consists of tens of thousands of clones, around 91% of them appearing once. As concerns this clone: The antigen remains undetermined.

Unmatched junction bases numbered 11, after V lost 3 bases and J lost 5 bases. This CDR3 comprises 17 residues. Per germline, CDR1 KGHSH and CDR2 LQKENI. The clonotype was recovered from an adult with an advanced solid tumor such as melanoma, head and neck, liver or kidney cancer. The J gene is TRBJ1-1, the V gene TRBV18; TRBD1 matches 11 bases. The sample consisted of CD4+ or CD8+ T cells sorted from blood, taken in a trial of the OX40 agonist ivuxolimab. The CDR3 nucleotides are TGTGCCAGCTCACCTTACGGGACAGGGGGTTATGGTACTGAAGCTTTCTTT. As protein: CASSPYGTGGYGTEAFF.